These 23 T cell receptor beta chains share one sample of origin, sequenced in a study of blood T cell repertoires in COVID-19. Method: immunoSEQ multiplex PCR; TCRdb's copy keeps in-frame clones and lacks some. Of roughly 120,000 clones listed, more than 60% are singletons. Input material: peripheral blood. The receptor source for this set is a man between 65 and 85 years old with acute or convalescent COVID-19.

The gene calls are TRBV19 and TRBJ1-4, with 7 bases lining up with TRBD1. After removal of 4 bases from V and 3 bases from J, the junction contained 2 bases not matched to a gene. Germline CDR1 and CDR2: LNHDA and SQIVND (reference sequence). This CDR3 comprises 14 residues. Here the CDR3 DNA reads TGTGCCAGTAGTACACAGGGGTCTAATGAAAAACTGTTTTTT. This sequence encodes CASSTQGSNEKLFF. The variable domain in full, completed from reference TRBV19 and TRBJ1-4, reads DGGITQSPKYLFRKEGQNVTLSCEQNLNHDAMYWYRQDPGQGLRLIYYSQIVNDFQKGDIAEGYSVSREKKESFPLTVTSAQKNPTAFYLCASSTQGSNEKLFFGSGTQLSVL.

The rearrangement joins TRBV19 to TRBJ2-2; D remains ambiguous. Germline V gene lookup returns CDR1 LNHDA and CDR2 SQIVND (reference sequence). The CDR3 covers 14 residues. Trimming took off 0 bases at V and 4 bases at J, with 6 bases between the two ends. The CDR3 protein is CASSIDLPTGELFF. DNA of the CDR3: TGTGCCAGTAGTATAGATCTACCCACCGGGGAGCTGTTTTTT.

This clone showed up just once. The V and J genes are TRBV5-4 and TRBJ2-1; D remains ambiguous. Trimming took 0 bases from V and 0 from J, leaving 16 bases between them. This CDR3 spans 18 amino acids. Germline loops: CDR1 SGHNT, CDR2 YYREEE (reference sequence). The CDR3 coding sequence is TGTGCCAGCAGCTTGGGCCCTATAGGCGGTCCCTCCTACAATGAGCAGTTCTTC. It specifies CASSLGPIGGPSYNEQFF.

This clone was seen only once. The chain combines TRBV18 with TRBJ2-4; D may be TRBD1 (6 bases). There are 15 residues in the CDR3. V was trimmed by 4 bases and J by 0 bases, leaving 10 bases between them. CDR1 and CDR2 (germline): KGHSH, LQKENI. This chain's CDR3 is CASSQTGLAKNIQYF. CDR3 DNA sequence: TGTGCCAGCTCACAGACAGGCCTAGCCAAAAACATTCAGTACTTC.

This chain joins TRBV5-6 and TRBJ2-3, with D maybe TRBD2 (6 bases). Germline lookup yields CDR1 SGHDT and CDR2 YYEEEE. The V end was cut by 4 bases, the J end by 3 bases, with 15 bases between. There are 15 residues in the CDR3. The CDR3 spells CASSQPGLGTDTQYF. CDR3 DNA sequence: TGTGCCAGCAGCCAGCCGGGACTGGGAACAGATACGCAGTATTTT.

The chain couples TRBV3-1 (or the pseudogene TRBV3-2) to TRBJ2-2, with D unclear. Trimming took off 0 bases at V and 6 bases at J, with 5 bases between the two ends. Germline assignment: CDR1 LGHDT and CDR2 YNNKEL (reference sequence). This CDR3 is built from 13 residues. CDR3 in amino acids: CASSQEVAGELFF. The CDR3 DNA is TGTGCCAGCAGCCAAGAGGTAGCCGGGGAGCTGTTTTTT.

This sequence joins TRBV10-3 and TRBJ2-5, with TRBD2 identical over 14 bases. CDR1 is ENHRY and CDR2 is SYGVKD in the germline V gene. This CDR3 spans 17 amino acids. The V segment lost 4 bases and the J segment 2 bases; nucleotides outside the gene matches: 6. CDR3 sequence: CAISGRTSGGIQETQYF. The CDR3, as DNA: TGTGCCATCAGTGGGAGGACTAGCGGGGGGATACAAGAGACCCAGTACTTC.

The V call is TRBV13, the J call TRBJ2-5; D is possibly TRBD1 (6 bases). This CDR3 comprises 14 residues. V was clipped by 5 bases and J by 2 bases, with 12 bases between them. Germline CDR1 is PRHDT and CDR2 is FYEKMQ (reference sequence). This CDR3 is CASSMLQGQETQYF. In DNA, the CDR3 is TGTGCCAGCAGCATGTTACAGGGACAAGAGACCCAGTACTTC.

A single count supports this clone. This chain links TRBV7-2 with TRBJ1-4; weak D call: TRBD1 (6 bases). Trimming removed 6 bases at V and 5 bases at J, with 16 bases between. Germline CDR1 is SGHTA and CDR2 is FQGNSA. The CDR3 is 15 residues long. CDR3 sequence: CASSPLGARNEKLFF. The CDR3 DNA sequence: TGTGCCAGCAGTCCCCTGGGGGCGCGGAATGAAAAACTGTTTTTT.

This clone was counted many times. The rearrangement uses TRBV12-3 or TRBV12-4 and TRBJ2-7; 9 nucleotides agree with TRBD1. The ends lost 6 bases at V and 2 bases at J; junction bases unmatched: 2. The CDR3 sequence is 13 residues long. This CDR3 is CASRGTGTYEQYF. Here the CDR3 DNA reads TGTGCCAGCAGGGGGACAGGGACCTACGAGCAGTACTTC.

DNA for the CDR3: TGTGCCAGCAGTACAGGGTTTGGCAATCAGCCCCAGCATTTT. It specifies CASSTGFGNQPQHF. The rearrangement uses TRBV6-5 and TRBJ1-5; possible D gene TRBD1, 6 bases. The V gene lost 5 bases and the J gene lost 2 bases, with 10 bases spanning the gap. Germline lookup yields CDR1 MNHEY and CDR2 SVGAGI. CDR3 length: 14 residues.

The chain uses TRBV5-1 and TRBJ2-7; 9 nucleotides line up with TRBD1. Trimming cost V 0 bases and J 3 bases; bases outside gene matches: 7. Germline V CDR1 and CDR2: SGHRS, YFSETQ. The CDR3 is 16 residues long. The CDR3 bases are TGCGCCAGCAGCTTGGGAAGCGGGACAGGGATCTACGAGCAGTACTTC. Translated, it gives CASSLGSGTGIYEQYF.

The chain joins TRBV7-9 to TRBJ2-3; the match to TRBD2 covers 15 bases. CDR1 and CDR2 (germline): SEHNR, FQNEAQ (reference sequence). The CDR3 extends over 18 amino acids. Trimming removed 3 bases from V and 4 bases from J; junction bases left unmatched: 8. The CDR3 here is CASSFPGTSGGRADTQYF. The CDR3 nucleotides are TGTGCCAGCAGCTTTCCCGGGACTAGCGGGGGGAGGGCAGATACGCAGTATTTT.

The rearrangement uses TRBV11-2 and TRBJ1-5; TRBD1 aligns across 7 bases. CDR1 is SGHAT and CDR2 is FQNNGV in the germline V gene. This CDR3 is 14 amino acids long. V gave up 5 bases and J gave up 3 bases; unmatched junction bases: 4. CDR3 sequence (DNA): TGTGCCAGCAGCGCCGACAGGGTCAATCAGCCCCAGCATTTT. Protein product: CASSADRVNQPQHF.

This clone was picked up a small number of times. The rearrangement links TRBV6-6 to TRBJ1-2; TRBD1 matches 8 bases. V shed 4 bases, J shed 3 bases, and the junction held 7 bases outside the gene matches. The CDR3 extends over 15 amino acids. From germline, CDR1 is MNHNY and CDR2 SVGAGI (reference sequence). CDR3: CASSSRTGNDYGYTF. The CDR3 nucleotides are TGTGCCAGCAGTTCCAGGACAGGGAACGACTATGGCTACACCTTC.

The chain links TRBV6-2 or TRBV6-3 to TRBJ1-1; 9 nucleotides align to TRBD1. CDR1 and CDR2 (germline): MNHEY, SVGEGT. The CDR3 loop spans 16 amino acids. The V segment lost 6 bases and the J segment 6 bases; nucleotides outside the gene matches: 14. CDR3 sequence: CASSQTRGQGIAEAFF. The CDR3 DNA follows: TGTGCCAGCAGCCAGACAAGGGGACAGGGAATAGCTGAAGCTTTCTTT.

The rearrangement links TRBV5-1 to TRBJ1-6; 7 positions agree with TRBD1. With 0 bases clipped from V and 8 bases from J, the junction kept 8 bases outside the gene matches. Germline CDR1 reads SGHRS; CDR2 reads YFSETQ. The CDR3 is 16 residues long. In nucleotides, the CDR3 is TGCGCCAGCAGCTTGGAGGGTCCAGGGGGTCATTCACCCCTCCACTTT. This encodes CASSLEGPGGHSPLHF.

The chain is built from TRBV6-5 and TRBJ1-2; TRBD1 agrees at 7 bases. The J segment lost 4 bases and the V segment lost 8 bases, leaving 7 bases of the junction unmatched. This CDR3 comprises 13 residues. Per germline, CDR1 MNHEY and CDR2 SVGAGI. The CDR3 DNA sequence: TGTGCCAGCTACCAACAGGGGCTCTATGGCTACACCTTC. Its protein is CASYQQGLYGYTF.

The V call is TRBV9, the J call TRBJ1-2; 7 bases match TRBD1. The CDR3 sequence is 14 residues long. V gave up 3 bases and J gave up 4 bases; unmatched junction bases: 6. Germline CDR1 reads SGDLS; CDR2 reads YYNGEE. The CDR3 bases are TGTGCCAGCAGCGGTTTGGGGACAGCCTATGGCTACACCTTC. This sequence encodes CASSGLGTAYGYTF.

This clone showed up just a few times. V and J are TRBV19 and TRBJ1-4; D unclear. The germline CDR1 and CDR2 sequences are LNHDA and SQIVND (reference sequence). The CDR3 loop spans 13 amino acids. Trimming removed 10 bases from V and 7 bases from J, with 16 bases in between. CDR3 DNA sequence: TGTGCCACCGCCGGTCCGGGTGGTGAAAAACTGTTTTTT. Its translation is CATAGPGGEKLFF. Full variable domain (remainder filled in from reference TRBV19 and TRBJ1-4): DGGITQSPKYLFRKEGQNVTLSCEQNLNHDAMYWYRQDPGQGLRLIYYSQIVNDFQKGDIAEGYSVSREKKESFPLTVTSAQKNPTAFYLCATAGPGGEKLFFGSGTQLSVL.

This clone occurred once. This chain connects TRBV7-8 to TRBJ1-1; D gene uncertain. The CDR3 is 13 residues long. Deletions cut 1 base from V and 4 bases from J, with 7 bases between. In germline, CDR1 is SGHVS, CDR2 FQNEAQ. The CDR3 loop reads CASSLGAGTEAFF. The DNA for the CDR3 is TGTGCCAGCAGCTTAGGGGCTGGCACTGAAGCTTTCTTT.

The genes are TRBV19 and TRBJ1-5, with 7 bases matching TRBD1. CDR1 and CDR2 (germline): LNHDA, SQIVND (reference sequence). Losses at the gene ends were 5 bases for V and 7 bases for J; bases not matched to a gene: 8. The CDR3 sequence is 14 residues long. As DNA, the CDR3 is TGTGCCAGTAGTTCGGACAGGAGGGCGCAGCCCCAGCATTTT. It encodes CASSSDRRAQPQHF.

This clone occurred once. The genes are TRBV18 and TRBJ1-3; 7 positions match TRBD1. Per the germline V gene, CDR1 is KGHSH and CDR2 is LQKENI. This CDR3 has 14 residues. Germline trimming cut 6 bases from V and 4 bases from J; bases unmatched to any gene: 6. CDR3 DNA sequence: TGTGCCAGCTCGGATGGGACAGCCGGAAACACCATATATTTT. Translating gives CASSDGTAGNTIYF.